This TCR beta chain was recovered during a study of cytomegalovirus exposure and HLA in healthy donors. The study ran its PCR with 60 Vbeta and 13 Jbeta primers. Sequencing was performed with immunoSEQ multiplex PCR; in TCRdb, only in-frame clones are kept and a portion is missing. Of 100,000 to 150,000 clones in the sample, over 70% were seen once. This CDR3 spans 14 amino acids. V was pared by 3 bases and J by 4 bases, with 12 bases between. The germline gives CDR1 ENHRY, CDR2 SYGVKD. V is TRBV10-3 and J is TRBJ1-1, with D possibly matching TRBD1 (5 bases). The sequencing input was PBMCs. The sequence derives from a woman aged 40 to 49 in good health and CMV-seronegative. Written as DNA, the CDR3 is TGTGCCATCAGTGACGGGGGGGGTCGCACTGAAGCTTTCTTT. Translated, it gives CAISDGGGRTEAFF.